The rows below give T cell receptor beta chains drawn from one sample of a study of blood T cell repertoires in COVID-19. The repertoire was sequenced with immunoSEQ multiplex PCR; TCRdb's copy has only in-frame clones and lacks some. The sample includes about 45,000 clones, over 85% seen only once; the top ten take 0.37%. The material sequenced was peripheral blood. Receptor source: a man in his fifties or sixties with COVID-19, enrolled during active disease. CDR3s include the opening cysteine and the closing phenylalanine or tryptophan. Each record gives: clone size, V gene, J gene, D gene, CDR3 DNA, CDR3 protein. D genes are given only for firm matches. Size is omitted from some rows. Given values are once, few, many or a class for expanded clones.

.	TRBV5-6	TRBJ2-1	TRBD2	TGTGCCAGCAGCTTGCTTACTAGCGGGACTTACTACAATGAGCAGTTCTTC	CASSLLTSGTYYNEQFF
.	TRBV27	TRBJ1-1	TRBD1	TGTGCCAGCAGTTTACAGGGGGCGCGATGGATGGCCACTGAAGCTTTCTTT	CASSLQGARWMATEAFF
once	TRBV2	TRBJ1-2	TRBD1	TGTGCCAGCATAGAGGGACAGGGTTATGGCTACACCTTC	CASIEGQGYGYTF
.	TRBV7-9	TRBJ1-3	TRBD1	TGTGCCAGCAGCACGGACAGGGGCTCTGGAAACACCATATATTTT	CASSTDRGSGNTIYF
.	TRBV27	TRBJ1-2	.	TGTGCCAGCAGGCCCTTGAGGAACTATGGCTACACCTTC	CASRPLRNYGYTF
.	TRBV19	TRBJ2-3	.	TGTGCCAGTAGTATGGCCAGTTCAGATACGCAGTATTTT	CASSMASSDTQYF
.	TRBV28	TRBJ2-7	TRBD2	TGTGCCAGCAGTTTAACGGGGAGGACTAGCGGGAGGCGTCGGGCTTACGAGCAGTACTTC	CASSLTGRTSGRRRAYEQYF
.	TRBV11-3	TRBJ2-1	.	TGTGCCAGCAGCCCGCGACAGGTCTCCTACAATGAGCAGTTCTTC	CASSPRQVSYNEQFF
few	TRBV20-1	TRBJ2-7	TRBD1	TGCAGTGCTAGTTGGGACAGGGACTACGAGCAGTACTTC	CSASWDRDYEQYF
.	TRBV19	TRBJ2-1	.	TGTGCCAGTACGGACAGAACCTCCTACAATGAGCAGTTCTTC	CASTDRTSYNEQFF
once	TRBV19	TRBJ1-4	TRBD1	TGTGCCAGTACCCAGGGGGGATCTGCAACTAATGAAAAACTGTTTTTT	CASTQGGSATNEKLFF
once	TRBV5-1	TRBJ1-2	TRBD1	TGCGCCAGCAGCTTGGAGGCAGGGGGCTACGGCTACACCTTC	CASSLEAGGYGYTF
.	TRBV3-1/TRBV3-2	TRBJ1-1	.	TGTGCCAGCAGCCAATCCTACAGAATATTGAACACTGAAGCTTTCTTT	CASSQSYRILNTEAFF
.	TRBV11-3	TRBJ2-1	.	TGTGCCAGCAGCACAACTAGTTTCGAGCAGTTCTTC	CASSTTSFEQFF
.	TRBV30	TRBJ1-1	.	TGTGCCGGAGGGACATGGCGGGGGGGAGCTTTCTTT	CAGGTWRGGAFF
.	TRBV20-1	TRBJ1-2	.	TGCAGTGCCGCACAGGGTGATGGCTACACCTTC	CSAAQGDGYTF
.	TRBV11-2	TRBJ2-7	.	TGTGCCAGCAGCTTAGTTAACTATAACCCGTACGGAACCTACGAGCAGTACTTC	CASSLVNYNPYGTYEQYF
.	TRBV14	TRBJ2-4	.	TGTGCCAGCAGCCAAGATCCAAGGGGATGGGAAAACATTCAGTACTTC	CASSQDPRGWENIQYF
once	TRBV6-5	TRBJ2-7	.	TGTGCCAGCAGTTACCGGGGGGACAGGACCTACGAGCAGTACTTC	CASSYRGDRTYEQYF
.	TRBV5-5	TRBJ1-1	.	TGTGCCAGCAGCTTGTTGGGGGGGCTAGCTGAAGCTTTCTTT	CASSLLGGLAEAFF
.	TRBV10-3	TRBJ2-2	TRBD2	TGTGCCATCAGGCGGGAGGGCCTTCGGGACACCGGGGAGCTGTTTTTT	CAIRREGLRDTGELFF
.	TRBV5-4	TRBJ2-3	.	TGTGCCAGCACCCTGGGCGTAACGGGCACAGATACGCAGTATTTT	CASTLGVTGTDTQYF
.	TRBV2	TRBJ2-5	TRBD2	TGTGCCAGCGGGGGACTAGCGGGAGGTGGGGAGACCCAGTACTTC	CASGGLAGGGETQYF
.	TRBV10-3	TRBJ1-1	TRBD1	TGTGCCATCACCCAAACAGGGGCTGGAACTGAAGCTTTCTTT	CAITQTGAGTEAFF
.	TRBV5-1	TRBJ1-2	.	TGCGCCAGCAGCTTGGGAGGGCTTTATAACTATGGCTACACCTTC	CASSLGGLYNYGYTF
.	TRBV5-4	TRBJ2-5	.	TGTGCCAGCAGGCCACAAAGGGGGAGTGGTCCAGAGACCCAGTACTTC	CASRPQRGSGPETQYF
.	TRBV2	TRBJ2-1	TRBD2	TGTGCCAGCAGTGTGTTGAGACTAGCGGAGGACTACAATGAGCAGTTCTTC	CASSVLRLAEDYNEQFF
.	TRBV15	TRBJ2-7	TRBD2	TGTGCCACCAGCAGAGTTCGTCCGGGAGGGCATAACGAGCAGTACTTC	CATSRVRPGGHNEQYF
.	TRBV4-2	TRBJ2-1	.	TGTGCCAGCAGCCAAGGGGCGGGATCCTACAATGAGCAGTTCTTC	CASSQGAGSYNEQFF
once	TRBV4-3	TRBJ2-2	.	TGCGCCAGCAGCCAAGAGTTGCAAGCGGAGCTGAACACCGGGGAGCTGTTTTTT	CASSQELQAELNTGELFF
.	TRBV9	TRBJ2-3	.	TGTGCCAGCAGCGCTGGGGACACCGCAGATACGCAGTATTTT	CASSAGDTADTQYF
.	TRBV28	TRBJ2-5	.	TGTGCCAGCAGTCAAGTCAGGGAGACCCAGTACTTC	CASSQVRETQYF
.	TRBV2	TRBJ1-4	.	TGTGCCAGCAGTGAAGCGCGTGAAAAACTGTTTTTT	CASSEAREKLFF
.	TRBV30	TRBJ1-6	.	TGTGCCTGGAGTCCCACGCGGGGGGTTGGCTCACCCCTCCACTTT	CAWSPTRGVGSPLHF
.	TRBV28	TRBJ1-2	TRBD1	TGTGCCAGCAGTTTAAGAGGGGGCGGCTATGGCTACACCTTC	CASSLRGGGYGYTF
.	TRBV3-1/TRBV3-2	TRBJ2-2	.	TGTGCCAGCAACCCGTCGGCTTGGGGAGCCGGGGAGCTGTTTTTT	CASNPSAWGAGELFF